A single sample gave rise to the 32 T cell receptor beta chains below, sequenced in a study of radiotherapy plus CTLA-4 blockade in lung cancer. Sequencing used immunoSEQ multiplex PCR; TCRdb keeps in-frame clones, though not all of them. The sample includes fewer than 85,000 clones, more than 85% of them seen just once. The specimen comprised peripheral blood, sampled from a patient treated with radiotherapy plus ipilimumab. These TCRs come from a human donor with non-small cell lung cancer who had stable disease on radiotherapy plus ipilimumab.

The rearrangement uses TRBV11-2 and TRBJ1-5; D is undetermined. V lost 5 bases to trimming and J lost 5 bases, with 28 bases between them. CDR3 size: 19 residues. Germline values: CDR1 SGHAT, CDR2 FQNNGV. CDR3 residues: CASSPSPQESGRLDQPQHF. CDR3 in DNA: TGTGCCAGCAGCCCCTCACCCCAGGAATCAGGTAGACTGGATCAGCCCCAGCATTTT.

The chain uses TRBV7-8 and TRBJ1-1, with a possible D match to TRBD1 (6 bases). This CDR3 comprises 14 residues. Trimming cost V 5 bases and J 0 bases, with 10 bases left between them. Germline-derived CDR1 and CDR2 are SGHVS and FQNEAQ. The CDR3 nucleotides are TGTGCCAGCAGCGCAACAGGGTTGAACACTGAAGCTTTCTTT. It encodes CASSATGLNTEAFF.

The chain carries TRBV28 and TRBJ1-2, with D uncertain. The CDR3 is made up of 13 amino acids. V was cut by 3 bases and J by 4 bases, with 9 bases left in between. Looked up from germline, CDR1 is MDHEN and CDR2 is SYDVKM. This CDR3 reads CASSFSSLYGYTF. As DNA, the CDR3 is TGTGCCAGCAGTTTCTCCAGCCTCTATGGCTACACCTTC.

The chain has TRBV9 and TRBJ2-3, with TRBD2 matching over 11 bases. CDR1 is SGDLS, CDR2 YYNGEE, per germline. The CDR3 has 16 residues. The trim removed 4 bases at V and 7 bases at J, leaving 11 bases unmatched. In DNA, the CDR3 is TGTGCCAGCAGCACCCCGACTAGCGGGAAGAGGTATACGCAGTATTTT. Protein product: CASSTPTSGKRYTQYF.

The V and J genes are TRBV19 and TRBJ2-2; D is unresolved. Germline CDR1 reads LNHDA; CDR2 reads SQIVND (reference sequence). The CDR3 consists of 16 residues. V was shortened by 3 bases and J by 6 bases, with 17 bases between the two germline ends. The CDR3 loop reads CASSIGRILDAGELFF. DNA for the CDR3: TGTGCCAGTAGTATCGGTAGGATCTTAGACGCCGGGGAGCTGTTTTTT.

The J gene is TRBJ2-7, the V gene TRBV28; TRBD1 matches at 9 bases. The CDR3 sequence is 14 residues long. Germline assignment: CDR1 MDHEN and CDR2 SYDVKM. V trimming: 6 bases; J trimming: 1 base; junction bases outside the gene matches: 4. The CDR3 spells CASRRDRVSYEQYF. The CDR3 DNA follows: TGTGCCAGCAGGCGGGACAGGGTTTCCTACGAGCAGTACTTC.

The V gene is TRBV18, the J gene TRBJ2-5; unclear D gene. V was clipped by 1 base and J by 2 bases, with 11 bases between them. Germline loops: CDR1 KGHSH, CDR2 LQKENI. CDR3 length: 15 amino acids. This chain's CDR3 is CASSPQGTEQETQYF. The CDR3 nucleotides read TGTGCCAGCTCACCACAAGGCACAGAGCAAGAGACCCAGTACTTC.

This rearrangement joins TRBV28 to TRBJ2-7, with D perhaps TRBD1 (5 bases). The V gene's germline CDR1 is MDHEN and CDR2 SYDVKM. V gave up 3 bases and J gave up 1 base, with 10 bases separating them. CDR3 length: 14 amino acids. CDR3 residues: CASSLTTASYEQYF. The CDR3 DNA reads TGTGCCAGCAGTTTGACGACAGCTTCCTACGAGCAGTACTTC.

This clone occurred a few times. The J gene is TRBJ2-5, the V gene TRBV13; the D gene is possibly TRBD1 (6 bases). The CDR3 runs to 16 residues. V was pared by 0 bases and J by 1 base, with 12 bases between. The germline V gene encodes CDR1 PRHDT and CDR2 FYEKMQ (reference sequence). The DNA for the CDR3 is TGTGCCAGCAGCTTAGGCTGGACAGAGCTCCAAGAGACCCAGTACTTC. Its translation is CASSLGWTELQETQYF.

With regard to this clone: The same CDR3 can be traced to other DNA sequences in this sample. Here the CDR3 reads CASSGTAIEPQHF. The DNA of the CDR3 is TGTGCCAGTAGTGGGACAGCCATCGAGCCCCAGCATTTT. This rearrangement joins TRBV19 to TRBJ1-5; 7 bases fit TRBD1. The V gene's germline CDR1 is LNHDA and CDR2 SQIVND (reference sequence). V dropped 5 bases and J dropped 8; count of bases not matched to a gene: 6. The CDR3 is made up of 13 amino acids.

This chain joins TRBV2 and TRBJ2-5; D possibly uses TRBD1 or TRBD2 (5 bases each). Germline V gene lookup returns CDR1 SNHLY and CDR2 FYNNEI. V was pared by 5 bases and J by 0 bases, with 10 bases between. The CDR3 extends over 14 amino acids. CDR3 sequence (DNA): TGTGCCAGCAGTCTTGGGGGATACCAAGAGACCCAGTACTTC. This encodes CASSLGGYQETQYF.

The chain recombines TRBV7-9 with TRBJ2-7, with D possibly TRBD1 on 5 matching bases. CDR3 length equals 11 residues. Germline lookup yields CDR1 SEHNR and CDR2 FQNEAQ (reference sequence). The V gene lost 11 bases and the J gene lost 4 bases, with 12 bases spanning the gap. Here the CDR3 DNA reads TGTGCCGGGGCGGCGGCGTACGAGCAGTACTTC. Translated: CAGAAAYEQYF.

The chain couples TRBV28 to TRBJ1-2; 7 bases map to TRBD1. CDR3 length: 16 amino acids. CDR1 is MDHEN, CDR2 SYDVKM, per germline. Germline trimming cut 6 bases from V and 2 bases from J; bases unmatched to any gene: 12. CDR3 sequence: CASRLGTVGQNYGYTF. Written as DNA, the CDR3 is TGTGCCAGCAGACTCGGGACAGTCGGCCAGAACTATGGCTACACCTTC.

The V and J genes are TRBV5-6 and TRBJ2-1, with D hard to call. Trimming removed 2 bases at V and 6 bases at J, with 9 bases between. Germline CDR1 and CDR2: SGHDT and YYEEEE. This CDR3 spans 13 amino acids. This chain's CDR3 is CASSFGSGNEQFF. DNA for the CDR3: TGTGCCAGCAGCTTTGGGTCTGGCAATGAGCAGTTCTTC.

V and J are TRBV27 and TRBJ2-2; no definite D call. Germline V gives CDR1 MNHEY, CDR2 SMNVEV (reference sequence). This CDR3 region has 17 residues. V lost 6 bases and J lost 6, with 23 bases in between. CDR3 amino acids: CASRPTTATRKAGELFF. The DNA for the CDR3 is TGTGCCAGCAGACCCACGACCGCGACCCGGAAGGCCGGGGAGCTGTTTTTT.

The J gene is TRBJ2-1, the V gene TRBV27; 7 nucleotides align to TRBD2. Trimming at V came to 2 bases and at J to 1 base, leaving 8 bases not matched to a gene. The CDR3 spans 17 residues. CDR1 is MNHEY, CDR2 SMNVEV, per germline (reference sequence). DNA for the CDR3: TGTGCCAGCAGTTTAAGGTGGCGGGAGTTGTCCTACAATGAGCAGTTCTTC. It yields the protein CASSLRWRELSYNEQFF.

The genes are TRBV7-3 and TRBJ2-7; 8 bases fit TRBD2. V gave up 5 bases and J gave up 3 bases; unmatched junction bases: 6. CDR3 length: 14 residues. Germline V CDR1 and CDR2: SGHTA, FQGTGA. In DNA, the CDR3 is TGTGCCAGCAGCCCAACGGGACTAGGCTACGAGCAGTACTTC. This gives the protein CASSPTGLGYEQYF.

The chain links TRBV30 to TRBJ2-3; no clear D gene. CDR1 and CDR2 (germline): GTSNPN, SVGIG (reference sequence). CDR3 size: 12 residues. Deletions cut 7 bases from V and 1 base from J, with 9 bases between. The DNA for the CDR3 is TGTGCCTCCGCGACCGGCACAGATACGCAGTATTTT. Residues: CASATGTDTQYF.

The gene calls are TRBV18 and TRBJ2-5; TRBD1 aligns across 7 bases. There are 17 residues in the CDR3. The V and J ends lost 2 bases and 2 bases, in that order; junction bases with no gene match: 11. The germline gives CDR1 KGHSH, CDR2 LQKENI. The CDR3 loop reads CASSPTRGTENQETQYF. CDR3 nucleotide sequence: TGTGCCAGCTCACCAACGAGAGGGACAGAAAATCAAGAGACCCAGTACTTC.

This chain connects TRBV13 to TRBJ2-2; 7 nucleotides agree with TRBD1. The CDR3 length is 14 residues. The germline CDR1 and CDR2 sequences are PRHDT and FYEKMQ (reference sequence). Trimming at V came to 1 base and at J to 7 bases, leaving 3 bases not matched to a gene. CDR3 nucleotides: TGTGCCAGCAGCTTAGAGGGGGCTAACGGGGAGCTGTTTTTT. This translates into CASSLEGANGELFF.

The chain is built from TRBV30 and TRBJ2-7; 15 bases map to TRBD2. CDR1 GTSNPN and CDR2 SVGIG come from the germline V gene (reference sequence). This CDR3 has 15 residues. V lost 2 bases, J lost 5 bases, and 4 bases stayed unmatched. CDR3 amino acids: CAWSTGLAGGDEQYF. Here the CDR3 DNA reads TGTGCCTGGAGTACGGGACTAGCGGGGGGTGACGAGCAGTACTTC.

The gene calls are TRBV4-2 and TRBJ2-1, with 9 bases that match TRBD2. Germline CDR1 and CDR2: LGHNA and YNFKEQ. There are 17 residues in the CDR3. Trimming cost V 0 bases and J 6 bases; bases outside gene matches: 9. As DNA, the CDR3 is TGTGCCAGCAGCCAAGATGCGCGCGGGAGGGCTGCCAATGAGCAGTTCTTC. Its translation: CASSQDARGRAANEQFF.

The V gene is TRBV28, the J gene TRBJ2-5, with 9 bases aligning to TRBD1. The ends lost 3 bases at V and 2 bases at J; junction bases unmatched: 4. The V gene's germline CDR1 is MDHEN and CDR2 SYDVKM. The CDR3 consists of 15 residues. The DNA of the CDR3 is TGTGCCAGCAGTTTCCCGGGACAGGGACAAGAGACCCAGTACTTC. Translating gives CASSFPGQGQETQYF.

The rearrangement uses TRBV2 and TRBJ2-1, with 8 nucleotides matching TRBD2. The CDR3 contains 16 residues. Germline trimming cut 2 bases from V and 9 bases from J; bases unmatched to any gene: 12. Germline loops: CDR1 SNHLY, CDR2 FYNNEI. CDR3 sequence: CASSELAGGAWVEQFF. In DNA, the CDR3 is TGTGCCAGCAGTGAATTGGCGGGAGGCGCGTGGGTTGAGCAGTTCTTC.

The CDR3 region is CASSLVVGGMETQYF. The DNA of the CDR3 is TGTGCCAGCAGCTTAGTCGTCGGGGGGATGGAGACCCAGTACTTC. V gene TRBV11-3 combines with J gene TRBJ2-5; 7 positions agree with TRBD2. CDR3 length equals 15 residues. The V segment lost 1 base and the J segment 5 bases; nucleotides outside the gene matches: 7. Germline CDR1 reads SGHNT; CDR2 reads YENEEA.

The chain joins TRBV27 to TRBJ2-7; weak D call: TRBD2 (7 bases). The CDR3 sequence is 14 residues long. Trimming took 7 bases from V and 7 from J, leaving 20 bases between them. Germline CDR1 MNHEY, CDR2 SMNVEV (reference sequence). CDR3 region: CASTKGGAPGEQYF. CDR3 coding DNA: TGTGCCAGCACCAAGGGGGGGGCCCCCGGGGAGCAGTACTTC.

V usage is TRBV19 and J usage is TRBJ2-1; 12 bases align to TRBD2. Losses at the gene ends were 4 bases for V and 7 bases for J; bases not matched to a gene: 11. This CDR3 is 17 amino acids long. Per the germline V gene, CDR1 is LNHDA and CDR2 is SQIVND (reference sequence). The CDR3 loop reads CASSTPLAGGFFNEQFF. The CDR3 nucleotides are TGTGCCAGTAGTACCCCACTAGCGGGAGGATTTTTTAATGAGCAGTTCTTC.

The chain is built from TRBV28 and TRBJ2-2; D is unclear. V lost 5 bases and J 6 bases, leaving 4 bases between the germline ends. Germline V gene data show CDR1 as MDHEN and CDR2 as SYDVKM. The CDR3 has 11 residues. The chain's CDR3 is CASSAPGELFF. The CDR3 nucleotides read TGTGCCAGCAGTGCCCCCGGGGAGCTGTTTTTT.

The CDR3 protein is CASSLGQSNYEQYF. The DNA for the CDR3 is TGTGCCAGCAGCTTAGGGCAGTCGAACTACGAGCAGTACTTC. The rearrangement joins TRBV13 to TRBJ2-7; no firm D call. The CDR3 sequence is 14 residues long. The germline CDR1 and CDR2 sequences are PRHDT and FYEKMQ (reference sequence). The germline V and J ends were trimmed by 0 bases and 3 bases, with 9 bases remaining between them.

This clone was recorded a few times. This sequence joins TRBV7-8 and TRBJ2-1; the D gene is possibly TRBD2 (5 bases). V dropped 2 bases and J dropped 9 bases, with 11 bases sitting between them. The CDR3 length is 13 residues. Germline V lookup: CDR1 SGHVS, CDR2 FQNEAQ. The CDR3 spells CASSLRMAGEQFF. The DNA of the CDR3 is TGTGCCAGCAGCTTACGGATGGCGGGTGAGCAGTTCTTC.

This chain uses TRBV7-3 with TRBJ2-3, with 8 positions matching TRBD2. V shed 1 base and J 5 bases; nucleotides not matched to a gene: 5. CDR1 is SGHTA and CDR2 is FQGTGA in the germline V gene. The CDR3 sequence is 15 residues long. CDR3 in DNA: TGTGCCAGCAGCTTAAGCAAGGCGGGGGGAGATACGCAGTATTTT. This encodes CASSLSKAGGDTQYF.

V is TRBV7-8 and J is TRBJ2-5; 8 bases are shared with TRBD2. V lost 3 bases, J lost 4 bases, and 7 bases stayed unmatched. The germline CDR1 and CDR2 sequences are SGHVS and FQNEAQ. This CDR3 has 15 amino acids. As DNA, the CDR3 is TGTGCCAGCAGCTTTGTACTAGCGGTGGGAGAGACCCAGTACTTC. Its protein product is CASSFVLAVGETQYF. Full variable domain (remainder filled in from reference TRBV7-8 and TRBJ2-5): GAGVSQSPRYKVAKRGQDVALRCDPISGHVSLFWYQQALGQGPEFLTYFQNEAQLDKSGLPSDRFFAERPEGSVSTLKIQRTQQEDSAVYLCASSFVLAVGETQYFGPGTRLLVL.